A selection of T cell receptor beta chains follows, all from one sample in a study of cytomegalovirus exposure and HLA in healthy donors. Measured with immunoSEQ multiplex PCR; TCRdb has only the in-frame clones, and not every one. The sample contains around 150,000 clones, about four fifths of which appear only once. Sequencing was carried out using PBMCs. Receptors originate from a man in his thirties or forties in good health. Each CDR3 is given with its conserved first and last residue. Each record gives: J gene, D gene, V gene, clone size, CDR3 protein, CDR3 DNA. The D gene is left open where the match is weak. Size is omitted from some rows. Given values are once, few, many or a class for expanded clones.

>TRBJ2-2|.|TRBV27|.
CASRFGSYANTGELFF
TGTGCCAGCCGGTTTGGTAGCTACGCGAACACCGGGGAGCTGTTTTTT
>TRBJ2-7|.|TRBV11-3|few
CASSPVHGGVSYEQYF
TGTGCCAGCAGCCCGGTACACGGGGGAGTCAGTTACGAGCAGTACTTC
>TRBJ2-2|.|TRBV5-1|.
CASSLGTANTGELFF
TGCGCCAGCAGCCTCGGGACTGCGAACACCGGGGAGCTGTTTTTT
>TRBJ2-1|.|TRBV5-1|.
CASSQLVSSYNEQFF
TGCGCCAGCAGCCAATTAGTTTCGAGTTACAATGAGCAGTTCTTC
>TRBJ1-1|.|TRBV18|.
CASSLPMAREAFF
TGTGCCAGCTCACTACCGATGGCCCGCGAAGCTTTCTTT
>TRBJ2-3|.|TRBV19|.
CASSVPGTFRTDTQYF
TGTGCCAGTAGTGTACCCGGGACTTTCCGCACAGATACGCAGTATTTT
>TRBJ2-1|TRBD2|TRBV7-9|.
CSSSPFAASGNEQFF
TGTTCCAGCAGCCCATTCGCGGCTAGCGGTAATGAGCAGTTCTTC
>TRBJ2-5|TRBD1|TRBV5-8|.
CASSTTGEETQYF
TGTGCCAGCAGCACCACAGGGGAGGAGACCCAGTACTTC
>TRBJ2-3|.|TRBV7-8|.
CASSHSTTDTQYF
TGTGCCAGCAGCCACTCAACGACAGATACGCAGTATTTT
>TRBJ2-1|TRBD2|TRBV28|.
CASSEGLVGGNEQFF
TGTGCCAGCAGTGAAGGACTAGTTGGGGGGAATGAGCAGTTCTTC
>TRBJ1-1|.|TRBV9|.
CASSVLSESAAFF
TGTGCCAGCAGCGTACTGTCAGAAAGTGCAGCTTTCTTT
>TRBJ2-3|.|TRBV6-1|.
CASALAHNTDTQYF
TGTGCCAGCGCGCTAGCCCATAATACAGATACGCAGTATTTT
>TRBJ2-2|.|TRBV5-5|few
CASSPRGSTGELFF
TGTGCCAGCAGCCCCAGGGGATCCACCGGGGAGCTGTTTTTT
>TRBJ1-1|TRBD1|TRBV4-3|.
CASSQATGETEAFF
TGCGCCAGCAGCCAAGCCACAGGGGAGACTGAAGCTTTCTTT
>TRBJ2-5|TRBD2|TRBV7-2|.
CASHAVREYNETQYF
TGTGCCAGCCATGCAGTGCGGGAGTATAACGAGACCCAGTACTTC
>TRBJ2-7|.|TRBV5-4|.
CASNGNSYEQYF
TGTGCCAGCAACGGGAATTCCTACGAGCAGTACTTC
>TRBJ2-7|.|TRBV25-1|few
CASSEFPYEQYF
TGTGCCAGCAGTGAATTCCCGTACGAGCAGTACTTC
>TRBJ2-7|.|TRBV5-1|.
CASTLMGSSYEQYF
TGCGCCAGCACCCTAATGGGGAGCTCCTACGAGCAGTACTTC
>TRBJ2-4|.|TRBV28|.
CASTPGTEIQYF
TGTGCCAGCACTCCAGGGACTGAAATTCAGTACTTC
>TRBJ2-3|.|TRBV30|.
CAWSVLSGSFTDTQYF
TGTGCCTGGAGTGTACTCTCAGGGTCATTTACAGATACGCAGTATTTT
>TRBJ1-3|TRBD1|TRBV7-2|few
CASSLRAGTGPISGNTIYF
TGTGCCAGCAGCTTACGCGCCGGGACAGGGCCCATCTCTGGAAACACCATATATTTT
>TRBJ2-2|.|TRBV7-3|few
CASSLYGTGELFF
TGTGCCAGCAGCCTCTATGGCACCGGGGAGCTGTTTTTT
>TRBJ2-5|.|TRBV2|.
CASQFLGVQQETQYF
TGTGCCAGCCAATTCCTCGGAGTCCAACAAGAGACCCAGTACTTC
>TRBJ1-5|.|TRBV19|.
CASRRDNQPQHF
TGTGCCAGTAGGCGGGATAATCAGCCCCAGCATTTT
>TRBJ2-1|TRBD2|TRBV9|.
CASSVAPNGGSNEQFF
TGTGCCAGCAGCGTAGCCCCCAACGGCGGGAGTAATGAGCAGTTCTTC
>TRBJ2-7|TRBD1|TRBV6-1|.
CASSRQGYEQYF
TGTGCCAGCAGTCGACAGGGGTACGAGCAGTACTTC
>TRBJ2-7|TRBD1|TRBV19|.
CASSFTGGTEYF
TGTGCCAGTAGTTTTACAGGGGGGACGGAGTACTTC
>TRBJ2-1|TRBD2|TRBV29-1|few
CSLRLAGYNEQFF
TGCAGCCTCCGGCTAGCGGGCTACAATGAGCAGTTCTTC
>TRBJ2-7|TRBD2|TRBV4-1|.
CASSQEREPYEQYF
TGCGCCAGCAGCCAAGAGCGGGAGCCCTACGAGCAGTACTTC
>TRBJ2-5|TRBD2|TRBV9|.
CASSVGLAGGETQYF
TGTGCCAGCAGCGTAGGACTAGCGGGAGGGGAGACCCAGTACTTC
>TRBJ2-1|TRBD1|TRBV9|.
CASSFDRAPLDEQFF
TGTGCCAGCAGCTTCGACAGGGCCCCACTTGATGAGCAGTTCTTC
>TRBJ2-3|.|TRBV2|.
CANKLGPSTDTQYF
TGTGCCAACAAACTAGGTCCCAGCACAGATACGCAGTATTTT